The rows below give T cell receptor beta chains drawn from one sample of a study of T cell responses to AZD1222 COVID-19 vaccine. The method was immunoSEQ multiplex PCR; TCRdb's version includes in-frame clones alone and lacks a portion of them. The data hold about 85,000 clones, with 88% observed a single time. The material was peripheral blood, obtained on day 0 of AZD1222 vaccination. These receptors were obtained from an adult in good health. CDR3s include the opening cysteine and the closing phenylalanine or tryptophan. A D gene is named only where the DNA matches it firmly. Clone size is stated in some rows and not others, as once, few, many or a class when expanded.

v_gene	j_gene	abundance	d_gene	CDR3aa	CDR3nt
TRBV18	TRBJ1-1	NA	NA	CASSPVAYEAFF	TGTGCCAGCTCACCAGTGGCGTATGAAGCTTTCTTT
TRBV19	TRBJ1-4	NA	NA	CASSPRGRGELFF	TGTGCCAGTAGTCCCAGGGGCAGGGGTGAACTGTTTTTT
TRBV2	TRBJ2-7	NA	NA	CASSRTKNSYEQYF	TGTGCCAGCAGCCGGACAAAGAACTCCTACGAGCAGTACTTC
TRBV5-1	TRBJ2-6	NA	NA	CASRDSSGANVLTF	TGCGCCAGCCGGGATTCATCTGGGGCCAACGTCCTGACTTTC
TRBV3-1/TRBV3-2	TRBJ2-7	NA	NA	CASSLRAYEQYF	TGTGCCAGCAGCCTCCGGGCTTACGAGCAGTACTTC
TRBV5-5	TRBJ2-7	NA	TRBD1	CASSLAGQGTYEQYF	TGTGCCAGCAGCTTGGCGGGACAGGGGACCTACGAGCAGTACTTC
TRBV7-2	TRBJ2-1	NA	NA	CASSLGGRGSYNEQFF	TGTGCCAGCAGCTTAGGGGGGCGGGGCTCCTACAATGAGCAGTTCTTC
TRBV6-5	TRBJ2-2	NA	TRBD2	CASSYGLVMNTGELFF	TGTGCCAGCAGTTACGGACTAGTGATGAACACCGGGGAGCTGTTTTTT
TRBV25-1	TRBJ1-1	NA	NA	CASIGRVNTEAFF	TGTGCCAGCATCGGAAGGGTGAACACTGAAGCTTTCTTT
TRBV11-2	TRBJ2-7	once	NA	CASSFIRAVYYEQYF	TGTGCCAGCAGCTTCATACGCGCAGTCTACTACGAGCAGTACTTC
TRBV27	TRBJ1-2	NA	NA	CASSLSSGSGGYTF	TGTGCCAGCAGTTTGAGTTCGGGTTCGGGTGGCTACACCTTC
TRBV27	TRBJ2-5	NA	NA	CASSFFGGMGQETQYF	TGTGCCAGCAGTTTTTTTGGCGGGATGGGACAAGAGACCCAGTACTTC
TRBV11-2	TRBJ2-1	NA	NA	CASSLDGGVSSSYEQFF	TGTGCCAGCAGCTTAGATGGTGGGGTAAGCTCATCGTATGAGCAGTTCTTC
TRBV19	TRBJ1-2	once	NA	CASTGGYYGYTF	TGTGCCAGTACGGGGGGCTACTATGGCTACACCTTC
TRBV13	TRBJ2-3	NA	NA	CASSLGYGGTDTQYF	TGTGCCAGCAGCTTAGGTTACGGGGGAACAGATACGCAGTATTTT
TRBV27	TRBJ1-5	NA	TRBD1	CASSLGTGAPYQPQHF	TGTGCCAGCAGTTTAGGAACAGGGGCCCCCTATCAGCCCCAGCATTTT
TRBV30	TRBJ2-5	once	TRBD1	CAWTPQGTQETQYF	TGTGCCTGGACCCCACAGGGGACCCAAGAGACCCAGTACTTC
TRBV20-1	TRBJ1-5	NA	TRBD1	CSASRGTGNSNQPQHF	TGCAGTGCTAGTCGTGGGACAGGGAATAGCAATCAGCCCCAGCATTTT
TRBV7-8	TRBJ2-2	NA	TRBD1	CASSLADRGRANTGELFF	TGTGCCAGCAGCTTAGCAGACAGGGGCCGAGCTAACACCGGGGAGCTGTTTTTT
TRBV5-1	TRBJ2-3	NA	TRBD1	CASSPDRGGDTQYF	TGCGCCAGCAGCCCGGACAGGGGAGGTGATACGCAGTATTTT
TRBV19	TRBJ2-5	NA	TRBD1	CASSMQGAQYF	TGTGCCAGTAGTATGCAGGGGGCCCAGTACTTC
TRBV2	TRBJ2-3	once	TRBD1	CASSRNPRGQGADTQYF	TGTGCCAGCAGTAGAAACCCGAGGGGACAGGGTGCGGATACGCAGTATTTT
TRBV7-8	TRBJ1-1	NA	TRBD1	CASSTDREDTEAFF	TGTGCCAGCAGCACGGACAGGGAGGACACTGAAGCTTTCTTT
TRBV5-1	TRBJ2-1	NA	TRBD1	CASSLQSGTGANEQFF	TGCGCCAGCAGCCTCCAATCCGGGACAGGGGCGAATGAGCAGTTCTTC
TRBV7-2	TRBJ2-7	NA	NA	CASSPHGAAVRRLYEQYF	TGTGCCAGCAGCCCTCACGGGGCCGCGGTTAGGCGGTTATACGAGCAGTACTTC
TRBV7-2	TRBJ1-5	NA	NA	CASSSDPRRQPQHF	TGTGCCAGCAGCTCGGATCCTCGACGGCAGCCCCAGCATTTT
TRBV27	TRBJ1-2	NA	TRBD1	CASSPRDSPHYNYGYTF	TGTGCCAGCAGTCCCCGGGACAGTCCTCACTATAACTATGGCTACACCTTC
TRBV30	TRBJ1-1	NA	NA	CACCGMRTEAFF	TGTGCCTGCTGCGGTATGAGGACTGAAGCTTTCTTT
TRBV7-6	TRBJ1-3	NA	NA	CASSLVGTQGFGNTIYF	TGTGCCAGCAGCTTAGTGGGCACACAGGGATTCGGAAACACCATATATTTT
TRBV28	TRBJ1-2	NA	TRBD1	CASRPTRDRVNGYTF	TGTGCCAGCAGACCAACCCGGGACAGGGTAAATGGCTACACCTTC
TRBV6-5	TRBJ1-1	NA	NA	CASNGPPEAFF	TGTGCCAGCAATGGACCACCCGAGGCTTTCTTT
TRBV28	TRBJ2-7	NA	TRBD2	CATDTTSGAYEQYF	TGTGCCACCGATACGACTAGCGGGGCCTACGAGCAGTACTTC
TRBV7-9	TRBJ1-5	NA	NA	CASSRTADQPQHF	TGTGCCAGCAGTAGGACAGCCGATCAGCCCCAGCATTTT
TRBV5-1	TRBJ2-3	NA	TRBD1	CASSLTGRGTDTQYF	TGCGCCAGCAGCTTGACGGGCAGGGGGACAGATACGCAGTATTTT
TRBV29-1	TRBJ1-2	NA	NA	CSARPVGRRRTYGYTF	TGCAGCGCCCGTCCCGTAGGCAGGAGACGAACCTATGGCTACACCTTC
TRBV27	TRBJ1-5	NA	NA	CASSPTVSVQPQHF	TGTGCCAGCAGTCCGACAGTTTCGGTCCAGCCCCAGCATTTT
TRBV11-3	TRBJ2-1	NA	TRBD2	CASSPGTGTSGKSSYNEQFF	TGTGCCAGCAGCCCGGGGACAGGGACTAGCGGGAAGAGCTCCTACAATGAGCAGTTCTTC
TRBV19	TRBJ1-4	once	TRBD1	CASSDQGEGEKLFF	TGTGCCAGTAGCGACCAGGGGGAAGGGGAAAAACTGTTTTTT
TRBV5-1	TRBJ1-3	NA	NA	CASSLAPSGNTIYF	TGCGCCAGCAGCTTGGCCCCCTCTGGAAACACCATATATTTT
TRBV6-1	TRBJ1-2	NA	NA	CASSERDGKSNTF	TGTGCCAGCAGTGAACGGGACGGGAAGTCGAACACCTTC
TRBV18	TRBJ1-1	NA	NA	CASSPNQEMNTEAFF	TGTGCCAGCTCACCGAATCAGGAGATGAACACTGAAGCTTTCTTT
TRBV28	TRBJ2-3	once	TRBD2	CASSFPASGRKSTDTQYF	TGTGCCAGCAGTTTCCCCGCCAGCGGGAGAAAGTCGACAGATACGCAGTATTTT
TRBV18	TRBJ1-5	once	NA	CASSPSQRPSDPSNQPQHF	TGTGCCAGCTCACCTTCCCAGAGACCCTCCGATCCGAGCAATCAGCCCCAGCATTTT
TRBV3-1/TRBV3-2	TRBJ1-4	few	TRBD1	CASSRAGGGEKLFF	TGTGCCAGCAGCCGGGCAGGGGGAGGTGAAAAACTGTTTTTT
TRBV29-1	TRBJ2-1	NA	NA	CSVEGDSYNEQFF	TGCAGCGTTGAGGGAGACTCCTACAATGAGCAGTTCTTC
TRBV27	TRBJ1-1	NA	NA	CASSPRTGNTEAFF	TGTGCCAGCAGTCCCCGGACGGGGAACACTGAAGCTTTCTTT
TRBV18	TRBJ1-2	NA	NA	CASSPGRNYGYTF	TGTGCCAGCTCACCGGGACGTAACTATGGCTACACCTTC
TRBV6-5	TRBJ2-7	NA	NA	CASSSGPLYEQYF	TGTGCCAGCAGTTCGGGACCTCTCTACGAGCAGTACTTC
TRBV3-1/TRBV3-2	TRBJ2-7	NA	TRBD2	CASSQDMRLAGGGEQYF	TGTGCCAGCAGCCAAGATATGCGACTAGCGGGGGGCGGCGAGCAGTACTTC
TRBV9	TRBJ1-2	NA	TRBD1	CASSVVRGLNYGYTF	TGTGCCAGCAGCGTAGTCAGGGGGCTTAACTATGGCTACACCTTC